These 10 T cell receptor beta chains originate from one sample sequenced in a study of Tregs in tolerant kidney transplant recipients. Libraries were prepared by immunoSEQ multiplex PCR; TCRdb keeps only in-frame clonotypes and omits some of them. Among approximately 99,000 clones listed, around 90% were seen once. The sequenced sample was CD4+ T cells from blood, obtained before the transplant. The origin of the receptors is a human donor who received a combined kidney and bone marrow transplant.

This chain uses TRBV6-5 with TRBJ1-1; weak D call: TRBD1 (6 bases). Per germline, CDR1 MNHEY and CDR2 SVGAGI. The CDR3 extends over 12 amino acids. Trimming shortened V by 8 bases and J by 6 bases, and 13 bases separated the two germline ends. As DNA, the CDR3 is TGTGCCAGCGGTGAACAGGGACCTGAAGCTTTCTTT. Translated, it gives CASGEQGPEAFF.

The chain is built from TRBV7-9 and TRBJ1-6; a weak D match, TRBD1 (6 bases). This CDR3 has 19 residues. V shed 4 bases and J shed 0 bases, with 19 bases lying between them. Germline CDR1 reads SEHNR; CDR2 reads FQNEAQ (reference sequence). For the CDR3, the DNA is TGTGCCAGCAGCTCAGTGGGGGCCAGGCGGAGCTCCTATAATTCACCCCTCCACTTT. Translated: CASSSVGARRSSYNSPLHF.

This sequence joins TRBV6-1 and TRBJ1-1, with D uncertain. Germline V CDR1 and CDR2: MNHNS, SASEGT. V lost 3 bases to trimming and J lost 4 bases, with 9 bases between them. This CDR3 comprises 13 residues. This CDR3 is CASSDIRSTEAFF. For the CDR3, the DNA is TGTGCCAGCAGTGATATTAGGAGCACTGAAGCTTTCTTT.

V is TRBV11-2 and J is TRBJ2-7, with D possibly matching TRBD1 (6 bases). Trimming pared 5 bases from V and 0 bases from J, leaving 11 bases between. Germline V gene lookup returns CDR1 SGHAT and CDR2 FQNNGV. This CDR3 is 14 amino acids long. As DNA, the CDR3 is TGTGCCAGCAGCCGTACAGGGACCTCCTACGAGCAGTACTTC. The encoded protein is CASSRTGTSYEQYF.

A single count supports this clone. The CDR3, as DNA: TGCGCCAGCAGTGAGTCGGGGGGAGAGACCCAGTACTTC. As protein: CASSESGGETQYF. This rearrangement joins TRBV10-1 to TRBJ2-5; D perhaps matches TRBD2 (6 bases). Trimming removed 0 bases from V and 4 bases from J, with 6 bases in between. Per germline, CDR1 WNHNN and CDR2 SYGVQD (reference sequence). There are 13 residues in the CDR3.

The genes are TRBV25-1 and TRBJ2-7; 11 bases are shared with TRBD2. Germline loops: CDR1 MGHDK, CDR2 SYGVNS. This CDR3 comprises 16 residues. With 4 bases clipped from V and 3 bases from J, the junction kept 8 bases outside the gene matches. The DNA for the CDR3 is TGTGCCAGCAGTGGAGCTCTAGCGGGGGGCCGCTACGAGCAGTACTTC. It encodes CASSGALAGGRYEQYF.

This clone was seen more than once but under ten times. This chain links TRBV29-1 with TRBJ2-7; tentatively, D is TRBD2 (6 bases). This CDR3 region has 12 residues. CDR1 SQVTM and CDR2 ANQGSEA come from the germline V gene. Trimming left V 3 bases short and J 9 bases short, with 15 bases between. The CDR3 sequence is CSVDAGTWGQYF. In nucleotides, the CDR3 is TGCAGCGTTGATGCTGGGACTTGGGGGCAGTACTTC.

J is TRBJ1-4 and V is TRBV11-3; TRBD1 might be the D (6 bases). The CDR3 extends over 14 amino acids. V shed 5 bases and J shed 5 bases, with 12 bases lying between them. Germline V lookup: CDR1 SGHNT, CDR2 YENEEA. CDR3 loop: CASSHTGSNEKLFF. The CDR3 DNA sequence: TGTGCCAGCAGCCACACAGGGTCAAATGAAAAACTGTTTTTT.

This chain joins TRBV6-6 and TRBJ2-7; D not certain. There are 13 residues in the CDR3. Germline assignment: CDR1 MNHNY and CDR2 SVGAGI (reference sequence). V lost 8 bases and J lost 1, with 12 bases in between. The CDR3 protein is CASREPKSYEQYF. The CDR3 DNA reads TGTGCCAGCCGAGAACCTAAATCCTACGAGCAGTACTTC.

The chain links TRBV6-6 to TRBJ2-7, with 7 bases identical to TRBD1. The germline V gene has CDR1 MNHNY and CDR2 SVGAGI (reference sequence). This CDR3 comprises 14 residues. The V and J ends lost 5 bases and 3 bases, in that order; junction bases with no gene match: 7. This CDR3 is CASSPGGFGYEQYF. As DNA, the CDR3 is TGTGCCAGCAGTCCAGGGGGTTTTGGCTACGAGCAGTACTTC.